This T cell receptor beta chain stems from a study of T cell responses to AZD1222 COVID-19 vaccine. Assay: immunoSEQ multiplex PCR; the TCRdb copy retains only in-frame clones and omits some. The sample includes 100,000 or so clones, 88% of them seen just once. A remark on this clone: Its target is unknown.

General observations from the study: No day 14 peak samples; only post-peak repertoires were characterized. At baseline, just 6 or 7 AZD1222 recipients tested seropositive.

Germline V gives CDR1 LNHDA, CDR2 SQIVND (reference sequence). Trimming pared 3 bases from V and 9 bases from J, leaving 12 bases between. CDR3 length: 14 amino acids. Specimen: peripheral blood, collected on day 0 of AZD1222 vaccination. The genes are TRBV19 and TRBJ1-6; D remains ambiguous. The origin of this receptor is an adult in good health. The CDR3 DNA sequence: TGTGCCAGTAGTATGCCCCGGGTTGGTTCACCCCTCCACTTT. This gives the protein CASSMPRVGSPLHF.